A single sample gave rise to the 17 T cell receptor beta chains below, sequenced in a study of tissue T cells after allogeneic stem cell transplantation. As for time point: mouse harvest day 7 after allogeneic transplant. The graft held 10^6 splenic CD5+ T cells and 10^7 T-cell-depleted bone marrow cells. Sequencing was performed with immunoSEQ multiplex PCR; in TCRdb, only in-frame clones are kept and a portion is missing. The sample yields over 8,000 clones, around 40% seen once. The source material was skin. The receptors originated from a female BALB/c mouse given C57BL/6 T cells with graft-versus-host disease after an allogeneic hematopoietic cell transplant.

Remarks on this clone: Mouse names are used for the genes. The read ends 1 residue early relative to the CDR3; the germline J gene fills the gap. The chain recombines TRBV26 with TRBJ1-4; D is ambiguous. V shed 2 bases and J shed 0 bases, with 4 bases lying between them. The CDR3 extends over 14 amino acids. Germline V CDR1 and CDR2: KGHPV, FQNQEV (reference sequence). The CDR3 bases that were read are TGTGCCAGCAGTCTGGCGATTTCCAACGAAAGATTATTT. Protein sequence: CASSLAISNERLF. The entire CDR3 is CASSLAISNERLFF.

Remarks on this clone: Gene names follow the mouse nomenclature. The read ends 1 residue before the CDR3 terminus; that terminus is restored from the germline J gene. V gene TRBV23 combines with J gene TRBJ2-3; no DNA check was done on the table's D call, TRBD2. The CDR3 runs 14 residues. From germline, CDR1 is KGHTA and CDR2 FQNQQP. The covered CDR3 bases are TGCTCCAGCAGCGACTGGGGGGGCGTGAAAACGCTGTAT. Residues: CSSSDWGGVKTLY. The full CDR3 is CSSSDWGGVKTLYF. Variable domain in full (rest from reference TRBV23 and TRBJ2-3): DAAVTQKPRYLIKMKGQEAEMKCIPEKGHTAVFWYQQKQSKELKFLIYFQNQQPLDQIDMVKERFSAVCPSSSLCSLGIRTCEAEDSALYLCSSSDWGGVKTLYFGSGTRLTVL.

Points on this clone: The gene names here belong to mouse. The DNA ends 1 residue before the CDR3 does, and the rest of the CDR3 is filled in from the germline J gene. V gene TRBV31 combines with J gene TRBJ1-2, with D possibly TRBD1 on 5 matching bases. This CDR3 contains 14 residues. Germline values: CDR1 GKSSPN, CDR2 SITVG. Between the trimmed V and J ends, which lost 0 bases and 0 bases, there was a span of 8 bases. Incomplete CDR3 DNA: TGTGCCTGGAGTCTGCAGGGTGCAAACTCCGACTACACC. This encodes CAWSLQGANSDYT. The complete CDR3 sequence is CAWSLQGANSDYTF.

In the case of this clone: Mouse gene names and germline throughout. CDR3 protein: CASSQGDWGNYAEQFF. The sequenced part of the CDR3 DNA is TGTGCCAGCAGCCAAGGGGACTGGGGTAACTATGCTGAGCAGTTC. The chain employs TRBV5 and TRBJ2-1, with TRBD2 matching 10 bases. The read terminates 1 residue before the CDR3 end, so the remaining end is supplied by the germline J gene. With 1 base clipped from V and 0 bases from J, the junction kept 0 bases outside the gene matches. CDR1 is LGHNA and CDR2 is YNLKQL in the germline V gene (reference sequence). The CDR3 runs to 16 residues.

This clone was found a few times. Mouse gene names and germline throughout. The CDR3 goes on 1 residue after the read ends, and that part is filled in from the germline J gene. V usage is TRBV26 and J usage is TRBJ1-3; D not resolved. Germline CDR1 KGHPV, CDR2 FQNQEV (reference sequence). V lost 4 bases and J 1 base, leaving 5 bases between the germline ends. The CDR3 length is 13 residues. The CDR3 loop is CASSPNSGNTLYF. The CDR3 DNA, read in part, is TGTGCCAGCAGTCCCAACTCTGGAAATACGCTCTAT. Filled out from reference TRBV26 and TRBJ1-3, the complete variable domain reads NSKVIQTPRYLVKGQGQKAKMRCIPEKGHPVVFWYQQNKNNEFKFLINFQNQEVLQQIDMTEKRFSAECPSNSPCSLEIQSSEAGDSALYLCASSPNSGNTLYFGEGSRLIVV.

For this clone: The listed genes are named as in mouse. The read ends 1 residue before the CDR3 terminus; that terminus is restored from the germline J gene. The genes are TRBV3 and TRBJ2-2; the D is unclear. The V end was cut by 2 bases, the J end by 0 bases, with 7 bases between. The germline CDR1 and CDR2 sequences are SNHLY and FYNGKV (reference sequence). There are 15 residues in the CDR3. The CDR3: CASSLRATNTGQLYF. The covered CDR3 bases are TGTGCCAGCAGCTTACGGGCAACAAACACCGGGCAGCTCTAC.

Notes on this clone: Any gene name here is a mouse gene name. From the germline J gene comes the end of the CDR3, since the read stops 1 residue before it. The rearrangement links TRBV15 to TRBJ1-3; D possibly corresponds to TRBD1 (5 bases). Germline-derived CDR1 and CDR2 are SGHND and FRSKSL. CDR3 length equals 13 residues. V lost 4 bases and J 3 bases, leaving 7 bases between the germline ends. The CDR3: CASSSRDGNTLYF. The sequenced CDR3 bases are TGTGCCAGCAGTTCCAGGGATGGAAATACGCTCTAT.

On this clone itself: Gene labels here are mouse ones. The observed sequence ends 1 residue before the CDR3 terminus, with the missing tail filled in from the germline J gene. This chain joins TRBV3 and TRBJ2-2; D is unclear. This CDR3 has 13 amino acids. Looked up from germline, CDR1 is SNHLY and CDR2 is FYNGKV (reference sequence). V lost 3 bases to trimming and J lost 2 bases, with 4 bases between them. CDR3 amino acids: CASSFRNTGQLYF. CDR3 DNA (partial): TGTGCCAGCAGCTTCCGGAACACCGGGCAGCTCTAC.

This clone was seen a handful of times. Gene names refer to mouse genes. The sequenced CDR3 bases are TGTGCCAGCAGACCAGGGTTTAACAACCAGGCTCCGCTT. This translates into CASRPGFNNQAPL. The full CDR3 reads CASRPGFNNQAPLF. V is TRBV15 and J is TRBJ1-5; D possibly corresponds to TRBD1 (5 bases). The sequence runs out 1 residue before the end of the CDR3; the remainder is reconstructed from the germline J gene. The CDR3 loop spans 14 amino acids. The V end lost 6 bases, the J end lost 0 bases, and 9 bases lay between the germline ends. Germline V gene sequence: CDR1 SGHND, CDR2 FRSKSL.

Comments on this clone: The listed genes are named as in mouse. The missing CDR3 end, 1 residue past where the read stops, is filled in from the germline J gene. The chain uses TRBV4 and TRBJ2-5; D gene uncertain. Germline V lookup: CDR1 LGHDT, CDR2 YNNKQL (reference sequence). The CDR3 totals 13 residues. V gave up 5 bases and J gave up 0 bases, with 6 bases separating them. Here the CDR3 reads CASSPRNQDTQYF. The DNA read from the CDR3 is TGTGCCAGCAGCCCTCGTAACCAAGACACCCAGTAC.

A word on this clone: Gene names refer to mouse genes. The read ends 1 residue early relative to the CDR3; the germline J gene fills the gap. V gene TRBV26 combines with J gene TRBJ1-3; tentative D call: TRBD1 (5 bases). The V gene's germline CDR1 is KGHPV and CDR2 FQNQEV (reference sequence). Trimming left V 4 bases short and J 2 bases short, with 9 bases between. The CDR3 loop spans 14 amino acids. CDR3 DNA, as far as it was read: TGTGCCAGCAGTCCTGGGACCGCTGGAAATACGCTCTAT. It codes for CASSPGTAGNTLY. From start to end, the CDR3 is CASSPGTAGNTLYF.

This clone turned up a few times. Gene names are mouse gene names. The read halts 1 residue ahead of the CDR3 end, with the missing end drawn from the germline J gene. This rearrangement joins TRBV26 to TRBJ1-3, with D possibly TRBD1 on 5 matching bases. Germline V CDR1 and CDR2: KGHPV, FQNQEV (reference sequence). CDR3 length equals 14 residues. The ends were cut back, 2 bases at V and 1 base at J, with 6 bases in the middle. The CDR3 loop is CASSLPGSGNTLYF. The sequenced part of the CDR3 DNA is TGTGCCAGCAGTCTGCCAGGGTCTGGAAATACGCTCTAT.

This clone is labeled medium-sized. Mouse gene names apply. Read data end 1 residue before the CDR3 end; the end is taken from the germline J gene. The chain is built from TRBV26 and TRBJ2-7; D is unclear. V lost 3 bases to trimming and J lost 4 bases, with 10 bases between them. Germline values: CDR1 KGHPV, CDR2 FQNQEV (reference sequence). The CDR3 totals 13 residues. The CDR3 spells CASSLSQPYEQYF. The DNA read from the CDR3 is TGTGCCAGCAGTCTCTCGCAACCTTATGAACAGTAC.

Regarding this clone: Here the gene names and germline are mouse. The read ends 1 residue shy of where the CDR3 ends; the end is completed using the germline J gene. The rearrangement uses TRBV16 and TRBJ2-3, with D maybe TRBD2 (7 bases). The CDR3 loop spans 15 amino acids. From germline, CDR1 is SGHSA and CDR2 FRNQAP. Trimming removed 3 bases from V and 3 bases from J, with 13 bases in between. The CDR3: CASSFWGAQAETLYF. The sequenced part of the CDR3 DNA is TGTGCAAGCAGCTTTTGGGGGGCGCAGGCAGAAACGCTGTAT.

To note about this clone: Mouse gene names and germline throughout. The CDR3 end falls 1 residue outside the read, so it is completed with the germline J gene. The chain recombines TRBV26 with TRBJ1-1; D is ambiguous. This CDR3 is built from 8 residues. Germline values: CDR1 KGHPV, CDR2 FQNQEV (reference sequence). V was trimmed by 4 bases and J by 10 bases, leaving 1 base between them. The part of the CDR3 DNA that was read is TGTGCCAGCAGTCCAGTCTTC. Its translation is CASSPVF. The complete CDR3 sequence is CASSPVFF.

Remarks on this clone: The gene names here belong to mouse. The read ends 1 residue early relative to the CDR3; the germline J gene fills the gap. The chain links TRBV26 to TRBJ2-3; D remains unclear. CDR1 KGHPV and CDR2 FQNQEV come from the germline V gene (reference sequence). Trimming took 4 bases from V and 0 from J, leaving 5 bases between them. The length of the CDR3 is 13 residues. The sequenced CDR3 bases are TGTGCCAGCAGTCCGGACAGTGCAGAAACGCTGTAT. Residues: CASSPDSAETLY. The full CDR3 reads CASSPDSAETLYF.

Details on this clone: Gene names refer to mouse genes. The read terminates 1 residue before the CDR3 end, so the remaining end is supplied by the germline J gene. V and J are TRBV16 and TRBJ1-1; D gene uncertain. The CDR3 sequence is 13 residues long. Trimming pared 5 bases from V and 0 bases from J, leaving 7 bases between. Germline V CDR1 and CDR2: SGHSA, FRNQAP. CDR3 bases read: TGTGCAAGCAGCCCCGTCGCAAACACAGAAGTCTTC. This encodes CASSPVANTEVF. The whole CDR3 is CASSPVANTEVFF. The full variable domain, in which reference TRBV16 and TRBJ1-1 provide the parts outside the CDR3, is NAGVIQTPRHKVTGKGQEATLWCEPISGHSAVFWYRQTIVQGLEFLTYFRNQAPIDDSGMPKERFSAQMPNQSHSTLKIQSTQPQDSAVYLCASSPVANTEVFFGKGTRLTVV.